This T cell receptor beta chain was recovered during a study of beta chain features in type 1 diabetes. Regarding the study as a whole: When cDNA is sequenced, cells with high TCR expression could be over-represented. The similarity of naive, central memory and Treg TCRB repertoires appeared greater among patients than among healthy donors.

CDR3 size: 12 residues. The junction had 5 bases not matched to a gene; V was cut back by 7 bases and J by 8 bases. In germline, CDR1 is SNHLY, CDR2 FYNNEI. Regarding this clone: Its target is not known.

Researchers reported sorting CD4+ naive, central memory, regulatory and stem cell-like memory cells via CD45RO/CCR7/CD25/CD127/CD95/CD27. Reverse transcription of all isolated RNA meant that expressed TCRB transcripts were sequenced. Naive, central memory and regulatory T cell samples came to a mean of approximately 3.3 million reads. Clones were sequenced by immunoSEQ multiplex PCR, and TCRdb holds only the in-frame ones, with some missing. The table lists 450,000 or so clones, about an eighth of them singletons. The V call is TRBV2, the J call TRBJ2-3, with 8 bases fitting TRBD2. The TCR comes from a woman under 30 in good health. Sample: naive CD4+ T cells from blood. The CDR3 region has the DNA TGTGCCAGCATCCTAGCGGGTGGTACGCAGTATTTT. Its translation: CASILAGGTQYF.